The entry below gives a single T cell receptor (beta chain) sequence along with its context. The V and J ends lost 4 bases and 0 bases respectively, with 10 bases between them. The CDR3 is 15 amino acids. Germline lookup yields CDR1 SNHLY and CDR2 FYNNEI. This record belongs to a study of blood T cell repertoires in COVID-19. Generated by immunoSEQ multiplex PCR, the TCRdb table keeps only in-frame clones and is missing some. The table has around 270,000 clones, more than 75% seen once; the top ten hold 8.5% to 10%. Sequenced input: peripheral blood. The receptor comes from a man aged 35-49 years who had recovered from COVID-19. The V call is TRBV2, the J call TRBJ2-1, with D possibly being TRBD2 (6 bases). CDR3 sequence reads: CASSGDGSSYNEQFF. CDR3 nucleotides: TGTGCCAGCAGTGGGGACGGGAGCTCCTACAATGAGCAGTTCTTC.